A single sample gave rise to the 22 T cell receptor beta chains below, sequenced in a study of shared clonotypes between healthy human individuals. The method was immunoSEQ multiplex PCR; TCRdb's version includes in-frame clones alone and lacks a portion of them. Here the sample spans 2 million to 3 million clones, around nine tenths being singletons. The material sequenced was naive CD4+ T cells sorted from blood. Subset reported: CD45RA+ positively selected. Every receptor here comes from a young man in good health.

The rearrangement joins TRBV25-1 to TRBJ2-2, with D perhaps assigned TRBD1 or TRBD2 (5 bases each). Germline V gene sequence: CDR1 MGHDK, CDR2 SYGVNS. The CDR3 consists of 15 residues. V lost 4 bases and J lost 7, with 16 bases in between. The CDR3 region is CASSVTGTPSGELFF. As DNA, the CDR3 is TGTGCCAGCAGTGTCACCGGGACGCCCAGCGGGGAGCTGTTTTTT.

The chain links TRBV2 to TRBJ1-5; 7 bases line up with TRBD1. The CDR3 is made up of 17 amino acids. CDR1 SNHLY and CDR2 FYNNEI come from the germline V gene. Unmatched junction bases numbered 11, after V lost 4 bases and J lost 2 bases. The CDR3 region is CASSGARQGVGNQPQHF. The CDR3 DNA sequence: TGTGCCAGCAGTGGAGCCCGACAGGGTGTGGGCAATCAGCCCCAGCATTTT.

Only one count was recorded for this clone. The chain employs TRBV2 and TRBJ2-7; possibly TRBD1 or TRBD2 for D (5 bases each). Germline assignment: CDR1 SNHLY and CDR2 FYNNEI. The CDR3 is made up of 15 amino acids. Trimming shortened V by 7 bases and J by 7 bases, and 23 bases separated the two germline ends. CDR3 DNA: TGTGCCAGCATCTCGGGGACCTTCTCCCCTCAAGAGCAGTACTTC. As protein: CASISGTFSPQEQYF.

The chain links TRBV10-2 to TRBJ1-6; D not certain. The germline V and J ends were trimmed by 4 bases and 6 bases, with 10 bases remaining between them. The length of the CDR3 is 14 residues. CDR1 and CDR2 from the germline V gene are WSHSY and SAAADI. In nucleotides, the CDR3 is TGCGCCAGCAGTGGAGCACAGCTTAATTCACCCCTCCACTTT. This codes for CASSGAQLNSPLHF.

This rearrangement joins TRBV27 to TRBJ2-1; 12 nucleotides align to TRBD1. The junction had 13 bases not matched to a gene; V was cut back by 8 bases and J by 5 bases. This CDR3 comprises 17 residues. Germline loops: CDR1 MNHEY, CDR2 SMNVEV (reference sequence). CDR3 sequence: CASRLPGDRGLNNEQFF. The CDR3, as DNA: TGTGCCAGCCGCCTCCCCGGGGACAGGGGGCTAAACAATGAGCAGTTCTTC.

The chain combines TRBV5-1 with TRBJ1-5; D remains unclear. CDR1 SGHRS and CDR2 YFSETQ come from the germline V gene. This CDR3 has 14 residues. V dropped 4 bases and J dropped 2 bases, with 10 bases sitting between them. As DNA, the CDR3 is TGCGCCAGCAGCCCGGTGGGTGGCAATCAGCCCCAGCATTTT. This codes for CASSPVGGNQPQHF.

The V gene is TRBV18, the J gene TRBJ2-5; 10 bases are shared with TRBD1. Per the germline V gene, CDR1 is KGHSH and CDR2 is LQKENI. Trimming cost V 4 bases and J 4 bases; bases outside gene matches: 3. There are 14 residues in the CDR3. The DNA for the CDR3 is TGTGCCAGCTCACTGACAGGGGGCCCAGAGACCCAGTACTTC. Protein: CASSLTGGPETQYF.

The chain uses TRBV28 and TRBJ1-1; TRBD1 might be the D (6 bases). There are 12 residues in the CDR3. The germline gives CDR1 MDHEN, CDR2 SYDVKM. The ends were cut back, 3 bases at V and 8 bases at J, with 10 bases in the middle. CDR3 bases: TGTGCCAGCAGTTTCCCCAGGGGAGAAGCTTTCTTT. Translated: CASSFPRGEAFF.

The genes are TRBV5-1 and TRBJ2-7, with 11 bases identical to TRBD1. After removal of 4 bases from V and 9 bases from J, the junction contained 15 bases not matched to a gene. Looked up from germline, CDR1 is SGHRS and CDR2 is YFSETQ. CDR3 length: 16 residues. The CDR3 reads CASSLLPGQGERRQYF. The CDR3 DNA reads TGCGCCAGCAGCCTCCTCCCGGGACAGGGGGAAAGGAGGCAGTACTTC.

V usage is TRBV5-1 and J usage is TRBJ1-2; tentatively, D is TRBD1 (6 bases). The V end was cut by 0 bases, the J end by 8 bases, with 14 bases between. This CDR3 has 14 amino acids. Germline V gene sequence: CDR1 SGHRS, CDR2 YFSETQ. CDR3 sequence reads: CASSLAQTGVGYTF. In DNA form, the CDR3 reads TGCGCCAGCAGCTTGGCGCAGACAGGAGTCGGCTACACCTTC.

V is TRBV6-6 and J is TRBJ1-2, with 7 positions matching TRBD1. Losses at the gene ends were 7 bases for V and 4 bases for J; bases not matched to a gene: 9. The CDR3 is 14 residues long. CDR1 is MNHNY and CDR2 is SVGAGI in the germline V gene (reference sequence). The chain's CDR3 is CASTTQGTGYGYTF. CDR3 nucleotide sequence: TGTGCCAGCACCACACAGGGGACGGGCTATGGCTACACCTTC.

The chain employs TRBV10-1 and TRBJ2-1; TRBD2 matches at 11 bases. There are 17 residues in the CDR3. V lost 8 bases and J lost 8; bases outside the gene matches: 17. The V gene's germline CDR1 is WNHNN and CDR2 SYGVQD (reference sequence). CDR3 sequence (DNA): TGCGCCAGCCCTTTCACCCCCCTAGCGGGAGGTGGCGATGAGCAGTTCTTC. Its protein is CASPFTPLAGGGDEQFF.

There are a few counts of this clone. V is TRBV7-9 and J is TRBJ1-6; D call uncertain. Germline CDR1 reads SEHNR; CDR2 reads FQNEAQ (reference sequence). Between the trimmed V and J ends, which lost 4 bases and 10 bases, there was a span of 8 bases. The length of the CDR3 is 12 residues. This CDR3 reads CASSSQASPLHF. CDR3 DNA sequence: TGTGCCAGCAGCTCCCAAGCATCACCCCTCCACTTT.

The genes are TRBV11-3 and TRBJ2-3, with 10 positions matching TRBD2. Looked up from germline, CDR1 is SGHNT and CDR2 is YENEEA. This CDR3 has 16 residues. After removal of 1 base from V and 5 bases from J, the junction contained 6 bases not matched to a gene. CDR3 region: CASSLVASGSEDTQYF. In DNA, the CDR3 is TGTGCCAGCAGCTTAGTAGCTAGCGGGAGCGAAGATACGCAGTATTTT. Variable domain in full (rest from reference TRBV11-3 and TRBJ2-3): EAGVVQSPRYKIIEKKQPVAFWCNPISGHNTLYWYLQNLGQGPELLIRYENEEAVDDSQLPKDRFSAERLKGVDSTLKIQPAELGDSAVYLCASSLVASGSEDTQYFGPGTRLTVL.

This sequence joins TRBV5-8 and TRBJ2-5; possibly TRBD1 or TRBD2 for D (6 bases each). V lost 1 base, J lost 3 bases, and 10 bases lay in between. The CDR3 length is 14 residues. Per germline, CDR1 SGHTS and CDR2 YDEGEE. CDR3 nucleotides: TGTGCCAGCAGCTTGCGGGGGCGGGAAGAGACCCAGTACTTC. This gives the protein CASSLRGREETQYF.

The genes are TRBV28 and TRBJ2-2; tentative D call: TRBD2 (7 bases). CDR1 and CDR2 (germline): MDHEN, SYDVKM. V was shortened by 7 bases and J by 6 bases, with 18 bases between the two germline ends. This CDR3 has 15 residues. CDR3 amino acids: CASTKGRGPAGELFF. The CDR3 nucleotides read TGTGCCAGCACCAAGGGGCGGGGGCCCGCCGGGGAGCTGTTTTTT.

The chain has TRBV15 and TRBJ2-1; 11 bases align to TRBD2. The germline CDR1 and CDR2 sequences are LNHNV and YYDKDF (reference sequence). The CDR3 totals 17 residues. V lost 0 bases to trimming and J lost 4 bases; unmatched junction nucleotides: 5. CDR3 in amino acids: CATSRDWVAGGYNEQFF. The CDR3 DNA follows: TGTGCCACCAGCAGAGATTGGGTAGCGGGAGGGTACAATGAGCAGTTCTTC. The full variable domain, with the rest looked up from reference TRBV15 and TRBJ2-1, is DAMVIQNPRYQVTQFGKPVTLSCSQTLNHNVMYWYQQKSSQAPKLLFHYYDKDFNNEADTPDNFQSRRPNTSFCFLDIRSPGLGDTAMYLCATSRDWVAGGYNEQFFGPGTRLTVL.

The chain recombines TRBV10-2 with TRBJ2-3; weak D call: TRBD2 (6 bases). Germline V gives CDR1 WSHSY, CDR2 SAAADI. Deletions cut 4 bases from V and 1 base from J, with 12 bases between. There are 15 residues in the CDR3. CDR3: CASSGRRDGTDTQYF. In nucleotides, the CDR3 is TGCGCCAGCAGTGGGAGGCGGGACGGCACAGATACGCAGTATTTT.

The table lists this clone with a few counts. The chain carries TRBV5-6 and TRBJ1-6; D uncertain. CDR1 is SGHDT and CDR2 is YYEEEE in the germline V gene. The V and J ends lost 2 bases and 7 bases respectively, with 10 bases between them. This CDR3 has 14 amino acids. CDR3 residues: CASSFRRVNSPLHF. The CDR3 DNA reads as TGTGCCAGCAGCTTTAGGAGGGTGAATTCACCCCTCCACTTT.

A note on this clone: In the same sample, other DNA sequences code for this CDR3. The chain is built from TRBV5-1 and TRBJ1-1; TRBD1 is a possible D gene (6 bases). Trimming shortened V by 2 bases and J by 5 bases, and 13 bases separated the two germline ends. From germline, CDR1 is SGHRS and CDR2 YFSETQ. The CDR3 totals 14 residues. CDR3 sequence reads: CASSFSGQGTEAFF. The CDR3 DNA sequence: TGCGCCAGCAGCTTCTCGGGCCAGGGGACTGAAGCTTTCTTT.

The chain is built from TRBV30 and TRBJ1-4, with 8 positions matching TRBD1. The germline gives CDR1 GTSNPN, CDR2 SVGIG (reference sequence). V was clipped by 4 bases and J by 8 bases; unmatched bases: 6. This CDR3 spans 13 amino acids. CDR3: CAWMTGDYEKLFF. Written as DNA, the CDR3 is TGTGCCTGGATGACAGGGGATTACGAAAAACTGTTTTTT.

The chain joins TRBV18 to TRBJ2-7; weak D call: TRBD1 (5 bases). This CDR3 comprises 14 residues. Trimming cost V 6 bases and J 2 bases, with 14 bases left between them. Germline V gene data show CDR1 as KGHSH and CDR2 as LQKENI. The CDR3 sequence is CASSLEQVTYEQYF. DNA of the CDR3: TGTGCCAGCTCGCTCGAACAGGTCACCTACGAGCAGTACTTC.